This TCR beta chain was retrieved from a study of CD8+ T cells in alopecia areata. The wider study: A regimen of oral tofacitinib, 5 to 10 mg twice daily, was given to treated patients.

As to treatment: oral pan-JAK inhibitor, 5-10 mg twice daily. Researchers took lesional scalp punch biopsies and peripheral blood from people who were alopecia areata patients. Investigators sorted PBMCs to obtain both CD4+ and CD8+ T cells. It was cDNA, reverse transcribed from extracted RNA, that served as the sequencing template. Produced via immunoSEQ multiplex PCR; TCRdb's table is partial and in-frame only. The sample includes nearly 200,000 clones, 55% to 70% seen only once; the top ten take 5.5% to 6%. The CDR3 covers 15 residues. V was clipped by 4 bases and J by 0 bases, with 13 bases between them. From germline, CDR1 is MGHDK and CDR2 SYGVNS. General study points: Higher clonality and more expanded CD8+ clones appeared in lesional than normal scalp.

For this clone: Its matching antigen is unknown.

This sequence was found in a human donor with alopecia areata. The sample in question was CD4+ T cells sorted from blood, obtained at week 24, from a patient treated with tofacitinib. This chain connects TRBV25-1 to TRBJ2-7; tentatively, D is TRBD1 (6 bases). In DNA form, the CDR3 reads TGTGCCAGCAGTGCTCAGGGGTCGGGCTCCTACGAGCAGTACTTC. Its protein is CASSAQGSGSYEQYF.